Sequencing of this TCR beta chain was carried out in a study of tumor-infiltrating lymphocytes in primary liver carcinoma. Study as a whole: Sample yields, roughly 3.65 to 7.5 million productive TCRbeta reads, were similar across the tissue types.

This clonotype was picked up a small number of times. As yet, its antigen is unknown. Both blood RNA, taken from unsorted whole blood, and germline DNA were extracted. Trimming cost V 4 bases and J 8 bases; bases outside gene matches: 8. Germline lookup yields CDR1 SEHNR and CDR2 FQNEAQ (reference sequence). CDR3 length: 14 amino acids. TCR beta cDNA was reverse-transcribed from around 0.55 ug of total RNA. The reaction used a constant-region primer and ProtoScript II reverse transcriptase. It was through three nested multiplex PCR rounds of slightly modified ARM-PCR that TCR beta libraries arose. Each of the first two PCR rounds ran nine to ten cycles with TRBV1-TRBV30 forward and C-beta reverse primers. TCRdb called the multiplex PCR reads again in MiXCR, with one record for every CDR3 protein. The sample shows roughly 180,000 distinct CDR3 sequences, over 45% of them seen only once. Study-wide results and limits: Blood's top-250-clone fraction was significantly lower than that of tumors (p = 0.039).

The sequencing sample was made of peripheral blood. This chain uses TRBV7-9 with TRBJ2-1; 7 bases are a match to TRBD2. The receptor's source is a man in his forties with primary liver carcinoma and hepatitis B virus infection. CDR3 nucleotide sequence: TGTGCCAGCAGCTCCGGACTAGAAGGTGATGAGCAGTTCTTC. The encoded protein is CASSSGLEGDEQFF.